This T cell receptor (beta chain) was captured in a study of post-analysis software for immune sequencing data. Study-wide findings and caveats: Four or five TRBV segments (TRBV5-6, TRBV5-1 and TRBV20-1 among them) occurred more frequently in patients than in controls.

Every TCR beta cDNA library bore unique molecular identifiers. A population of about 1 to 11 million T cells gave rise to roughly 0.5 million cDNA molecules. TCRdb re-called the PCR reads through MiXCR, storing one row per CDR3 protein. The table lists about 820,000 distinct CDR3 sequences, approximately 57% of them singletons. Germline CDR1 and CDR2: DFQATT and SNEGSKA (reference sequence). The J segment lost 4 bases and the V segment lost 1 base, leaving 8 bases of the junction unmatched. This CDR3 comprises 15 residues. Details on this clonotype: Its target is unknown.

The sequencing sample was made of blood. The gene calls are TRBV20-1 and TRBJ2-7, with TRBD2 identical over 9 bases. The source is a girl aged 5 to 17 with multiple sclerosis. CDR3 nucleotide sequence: TGCAGTGCTAGAGTCAGCGGGAGGTCCCCTTACGAGCAGTACTTC. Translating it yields CSARVSGRSPYEQYF.